One and the same sample provided the 31 T cell receptor beta chains below, sequenced in a study of identifying expanded T cells in peripheral blood. Only in-frame clones appear in the TCRdb table, and some are missing; sequencing was by immunoSEQ multiplex PCR. Altogether roughly 86,000 clones are present, around 83% being singletons, with the ten largest covering roughly 4%. Sequencing used blood. Receptors originate from a person aged 18-70 years in good health.

The chain joins TRBV2 to TRBJ2-1; D might be TRBD1 (6 bases). CDR3 size: 15 residues. The germline gives CDR1 SNHLY, CDR2 FYNNEI. With 6 bases removed from V and 3 bases from J, the gap between germline ends came to 15 bases. For the CDR3, the DNA is TGTGCCAGCAGAAGAACAGGGATAGTCTACAATGAGCAGTTCTTC. Translation: CASRRTGIVYNEQFF.

V is TRBV4-1 and J is TRBJ1-1; D may be TRBD1 (5 bases). This CDR3 is 14 amino acids long. Germline V gives CDR1 MGHRA, CDR2 YSYEKL. Trimming took off 3 bases at V and 7 bases at J, with 15 bases between the two ends. The CDR3 protein is CASSHPGGSLEAFF. CDR3 in DNA: TGCGCCAGCAGCCATCCCGGGGGATCACTTGAAGCTTTCTTT.

CDR3 region: CASSYNVETQYF. The CDR3 nucleotides are TGTGCCAGCAGCTATAACGTGGAGACCCAGTACTTC. The V and J genes are TRBV5-4 and TRBJ2-5; D remains ambiguous. Germline-derived CDR1 and CDR2 are SGHNT and YYREEE (reference sequence). The CDR3 totals 12 residues. The V end was cut by 3 bases, the J end by 5 bases, with 8 bases between.

The CDR3 DNA sequence: TGCGCCAGCAGCCAAGATAGGGGGGGGCTTATGAGCACAGATACGCAGTATTTT. It codes for CASSQDRGGLMSTDTQYF. The gene calls are TRBV4-1 and TRBJ2-3; tentatively, D is TRBD2 (7 bases). The CDR3 has 18 residues. Germline V gene data show CDR1 as MGHRA and CDR2 as YSYEKL. V was clipped by 0 bases and J by 0 bases, with 16 bases between them.

This clone appeared once. The chain combines TRBV6-1 with TRBJ1-2; D is ambiguous. Germline-derived CDR1 and CDR2 are MNHNS and SASEGT. The ends were cut back, 6 bases at V and 0 bases at J, with 8 bases in the middle. The CDR3 has 13 amino acids. Here the CDR3 DNA reads TGTGCCAGCAGATCTGCGGCTAACTATGGCTACACCTTC. Amino acids: CASRSAANYGYTF.

V and J are TRBV11-3 and TRBJ2-3; 7 nucleotides line up with TRBD2. This CDR3 has 18 residues. V was pared by 3 bases and J by 5 bases, with 17 bases of the junction left unmatched. Germline V gene lookup returns CDR1 SGHNT and CDR2 YENEEA. The CDR3 is CASSLGPTAGVSRDTQYF. In DNA, the CDR3 is TGTGCCAGCAGCTTGGGACCCACGGCGGGGGTGAGCCGAGATACGCAGTATTTT.

The genes are TRBV10-2 and TRBJ1-1; TRBD1 is a possible D gene (6 bases). The CDR3 loop spans 16 amino acids. Trimming shortened V by 5 bases and J by 4 bases, and 20 bases separated the two germline ends. Germline assignment: CDR1 WSHSY and CDR2 SAAADI. Here the CDR3 reads CASSTDLRGPITEAFF. The CDR3 DNA reads TGCGCCAGCAGTACAGACCTCAGGGGACCCATCACTGAAGCTTTCTTT.

This chain's CDR3 is CASSLDNYGYTF. Here the CDR3 DNA reads TGCGCCAGCAGCTTGGACAACTATGGCTACACCTTC. V and J are TRBV5-1 and TRBJ1-2; D is undetermined. The CDR3 is made up of 12 amino acids. Trimming removed 0 bases from V and 2 bases from J, with 2 bases in between. Germline lookup yields CDR1 SGHRS and CDR2 YFSETQ.

The genes are TRBV2 and TRBJ2-1; 12 bases fit TRBD2. The CDR3 runs 15 residues. V shed 8 bases and J 1 base; nucleotides not matched to a gene: 3. Germline V gene data show CDR1 as SNHLY and CDR2 as FYNNEI. Here the CDR3 DNA reads TGTGCCAGCGCAGGACTAGCGGGGTCCTACAATGAGCAGTTCTTC. It is translated as CASAGLAGSYNEQFF.

The DNA of the CDR3 is TGTGCCTGGAGTCGTTCCGGGACAGGGAGTTTCGGTCGGCCCCAGCATTTT. Protein: CAWSRSGTGSFGRPQHF. J is TRBJ1-5 and V is TRBV30; 9 bases align to TRBD1. The CDR3 sequence is 17 residues long. Trimming at V came to 2 bases and at J to 9 bases, leaving 17 bases not matched to a gene. Germline V gene sequence: CDR1 GTSNPN, CDR2 SVGIG (reference sequence).

The V gene is TRBV7-8, the J gene TRBJ2-3; possibly TRBD2 for D (6 bases). This CDR3 is 19 amino acids long. V was shortened by 3 bases and J by 2 bases, with 24 bases between the two germline ends. The germline CDR1 and CDR2 sequences are SGHVS and FQNEAQ. The CDR3 protein is CASSFNTNDLGLNTDTQYF. In DNA, the CDR3 is TGTGCCAGCAGCTTCAATACCAACGACCTGGGACTGAACACAGATACGCAGTATTTT.

The chain couples TRBV5-1 to TRBJ1-2; tentatively, D is TRBD1 (5 bases). The V gene lost 0 bases and the J gene lost 7 bases, with 7 bases spanning the gap. This CDR3 is built from 12 residues. Germline CDR1 is SGHRS and CDR2 is YFSETQ. CDR3 region: CASSLEGAGYTF. The CDR3 bases are TGCGCCAGCAGCTTGGAAGGGGCTGGCTACACCTTC. Together with reference TRBV5-1 and TRBJ1-2, the CDR3 gives the full variable domain: KAGVTQTPRYLIKTRGQQVTLSCSPISGHRSVSWYQQTPGQGLQFLFEYFSETQRNKGNFPGRFSGRQFSNSRSEMNVSTLELGDSALYLCASSLEGAGYTFGSGTRLTVV.

By frequency in the sample, this clone is medium-sized. The CDR3 DNA reads as TGCGCCAGCAGCCACGCCACGAGGGGACAGTTAAATGGCGAGCAGTACTTC. Protein sequence: CASSHATRGQLNGEQYF. The chain is built from TRBV4-1 and TRBJ2-7, with 7 bases aligning to TRBD1. Germline V gene data show CDR1 as MGHRA and CDR2 as YSYEKL. The J segment lost 6 bases and the V segment lost 3 bases, leaving 17 bases of the junction unmatched. The CDR3 totals 17 residues.

The chain is built from TRBV6-5 and TRBJ1-1, with D unresolved. CDR1 MNHEY and CDR2 SVGAGI come from the germline V gene. Between the trimmed V and J ends, which lost 6 bases and 4 bases, there was a span of 9 bases. This CDR3 has 12 amino acids. The CDR3 protein is CASRYGSTEAFF. CDR3 nucleotides: TGTGCCAGCAGGTATGGGAGCACTGAAGCTTTCTTT.

The chain couples TRBV30 to TRBJ2-3; the D call may be TRBD1 or TRBD2 (5 bases each). The CDR3 loop spans 16 amino acids. Germline V gene data show CDR1 as GTSNPN and CDR2 as SVGIG (reference sequence). Trimming left V 2 bases short and J 0 bases short, with 15 bases between. The CDR3 sequence: CAWSLRGTGSTDTQYF. The CDR3 DNA sequence: TGTGCCTGGAGTCTGAGGGGAACAGGAAGCACAGATACGCAGTATTTT.

The chain combines TRBV18 with TRBJ2-7, with D possibly TRBD1 on 6 matching bases. This CDR3 spans 19 amino acids. Trimming removed 3 bases from V and 0 bases from J, with 24 bases in between. From germline, CDR1 is KGHSH and CDR2 LQKENI. The CDR3 DNA reads as TGTGCCAGCTCACCCCTTTCCGCTTATCGACAGGACAGCTCCTACGAGCAGTACTTC. Translation gives CASSPLSAYRQDSSYEQYF.

V and J are TRBV5-6 and TRBJ2-7; 7 positions agree with TRBD1. The CDR3 loop spans 14 amino acids. Unmatched junction bases numbered 7, after V lost 4 bases and J lost 3 bases. CDR1 SGHDT and CDR2 YYEEEE come from the germline V gene. The CDR3 protein is CASSPGQAYYEQYF. The CDR3, as DNA: TGTGCCAGCAGCCCAGGACAGGCATACTACGAGCAGTACTTC.

The chain joins TRBV10-2 to TRBJ2-3; 8 bases match TRBD2. Trimming cost V 0 bases and J 2 bases; bases outside gene matches: 10. CDR1 and CDR2 from the germline V gene are WSHSY and SAAADI. This CDR3 has 18 amino acids. CDR3: CASSESGSGGRNTDTQYF. CDR3 in DNA: TGCGCCAGCAGTGAGTCCGGTTCGGGGGGGCGAAACACAGATACGCAGTATTTT.

This chain uses TRBV7-9 with TRBJ2-3; D gene uncertain. The germline V and J ends were trimmed by 5 bases and 6 bases, with 6 bases remaining between them. The CDR3 loop spans 11 amino acids. CDR1 and CDR2 (germline): SEHNR, FQNEAQ (reference sequence). This CDR3 is CASSQGDTQYF. The CDR3, as DNA: TGTGCCAGCAGCCAAGGGGATACGCAGTATTTT.

V is TRBV7-2 and J is TRBJ2-3; D is unclear. Germline loops: CDR1 SGHTA, CDR2 FQGNSA. Trimming left V 2 bases short and J 2 bases short, with 8 bases between. The CDR3 sequence is 14 residues long. The CDR3 is CASSLHDPTDTQYF. The DNA of the CDR3 is TGTGCCAGCAGCTTACATGACCCCACAGATACGCAGTATTTT.

The chain joins TRBV5-1 to TRBJ1-1; D not certain. V lost 3 bases to trimming and J lost 7 bases, with 7 bases between them. The CDR3 has 11 amino acids. The V gene's germline CDR1 is SGHRS and CDR2 YFSETQ. CDR3 region: CASSYRGEAFF. The CDR3 bases are TGCGCCAGCAGCTACCGGGGTGAAGCTTTCTTT. Filled out from reference TRBV5-1 and TRBJ1-1, the complete variable domain reads KAGVTQTPRYLIKTRGQQVTLSCSPISGHRSVSWYQQTPGQGLQFLFEYFSETQRNKGNFPGRFSGRQFSNSRSEMNVSTLELGDSALYLCASSYRGEAFFGQGTRLTVV.

This clone was counted only a few times. The chain has TRBV19 and TRBJ2-5; tentatively, D is TRBD1 (5 bases). CDR1 and CDR2 (germline): LNHDA, SQIVND (reference sequence). The CDR3 has 13 residues. The V and J ends lost 3 bases and 5 bases respectively, with 10 bases between them. The CDR3 DNA reads as TGTGCCAGTAGTATCAGGGTAATGGAGACCCAGTACTTC. Translating it yields CASSIRVMETQYF.

The chain combines TRBV2 with TRBJ1-2, with unresolved D. CDR1 is SNHLY and CDR2 is FYNNEI in the germline V gene. Trimming took 9 bases from V and 6 from J, leaving 32 bases between them. The CDR3 contains 18 residues. The CDR3 protein is CARGYAPGPYSTRDGYTF. In DNA form, the CDR3 reads TGTGCCAGGGGCTACGCGCCCGGGCCCTATAGCACACGAGATGGCTACACCTTC.

This chain links TRBV4-1 with TRBJ2-3, with D hard to call. The V end lost 0 bases, the J end lost 5 bases, and 6 bases lay between the germline ends. The germline CDR1 and CDR2 sequences are MGHRA and YSYEKL. This CDR3 comprises 13 residues. The CDR3 here is CASSQDFGDTQYF. CDR3 nucleotides: TGCGCCAGCAGCCAAGATTTCGGAGATACGCAGTATTTT.

V and J are TRBV4-3 and TRBJ1-2; D gene ambiguous. V was shortened by 0 bases and J by 4 bases, with 21 bases between the two germline ends. The CDR3 totals 18 residues. Per germline, CDR1 LGHNA and CDR2 YSLEER. DNA for the CDR3: TGCGCCAGCAGCCAAGAATACAGCGCCGGGAACGCATTCTATGGCTACACCTTC. Translating gives CASSQEYSAGNAFYGYTF.

This clone has a single count. Germline and junction disagree at one end, which may indicate a read error. The V call is TRBV5-1, the J call TRBJ2-4; D uncertain. There are 15 residues in the CDR3. The germline CDR1 and CDR2 sequences are SGHRS and YFSETQ. CDR3 region: CASSLPRLAKNIQYF. DNA of the CDR3: TGTGCCAGCAGCTTGCCTAGGCTAGCCAAAAACATTCAGTACTTC.

This chain uses TRBV28 with TRBJ1-2; D possibly corresponds to TRBD1 (5 bases). This CDR3 has 14 residues. V was clipped by 7 bases and J by 8 bases, with 20 bases between them. Germline loops: CDR1 MDHEN, CDR2 SYDVKM. The CDR3 bases are TGTGCCAGCAACGTTCAGGGTCTAGTGGGGGGCTACACCTTC. Translating gives CASNVQGLVGGYTF.

This sequence joins TRBV7-6 and TRBJ1-2, with 7 bases fitting TRBD1. The CDR3 length is 15 residues. V dropped 5 bases and J dropped 8; count of bases not matched to a gene: 14. Germline V gene sequence: CDR1 SGHVS, CDR2 FNYEAQ. The CDR3 bases are TGTGCCAGCAGCCCCGACAGGGCCCCCCTTGAGGGCTACACCTTC. Residues: CASSPDRAPLEGYTF.

In this sample, this clone turned up once. The chain recombines TRBV7-9 with TRBJ2-4, with D possibly being TRBD1 (5 bases). The CDR3 totals 15 residues. Trimming removed 3 bases at V and 3 bases at J, with 12 bases between. In germline, CDR1 is SEHNR, CDR2 FQNEAQ (reference sequence). CDR3 DNA sequence: TGTGCCAGCAGCTTTGGGGCCGGTGGCAAAAACATTCAGTACTTC. Encoded protein: CASSFGAGGKNIQYF.

The rearrangement links TRBV2 to TRBJ2-3; tentative D call: TRBD2 (6 bases). Germline V gene sequence: CDR1 SNHLY, CDR2 FYNNEI. This CDR3 spans 17 amino acids. Trimming pared 0 bases from V and 1 base from J, leaving 14 bases between. Here the CDR3 DNA reads TGTGCCAGCAGTGAAGCGCTTGGGGGGATCGGCACAGATACGCAGTATTTT. Translated, it gives CASSEALGGIGTDTQYF. The full variable domain, its missing parts supplied by reference TRBV2 and TRBJ2-3, is EPEVTQTPSHQVTQMGQEVILRCVPISNHLYFYWYRQILGQKVEFLVSFYNNEISEKSEIFDDQFSVERPDGSNFTLKIRSTKLEDSAMYFCASSEALGGIGTDTQYFGPGTRLTVL.

The V gene is TRBV10-2, the J gene TRBJ2-3, with no clear D. In germline, CDR1 is WSHSY, CDR2 SAAADI. Between the trimmed V and J ends, which lost 7 bases and 6 bases, there was a span of 11 bases. The CDR3 is made up of 12 amino acids. This CDR3 reads CASTPTRDTQYF. The CDR3 region has the DNA TGCGCCAGCACTCCTACGAGGGATACGCAGTATTTT.